At least ten counts were recorded for the clone carrying this T cell receptor (beta chain). Antigen unknown. Amplified TCR beta CDR3 regions came from RNA transcripts. A first-round RT-PCR of the TCR CDR3 used the HTBI primer set. MiXCR was run by TCRdb on the multiplex PCR reads, yielding one entry per CDR3 protein. The table records 500,000 to 650,000 distinct CDR3 sequences, about 14% of them present only once. The data stem from a study of T cells in Graves' hyperthyroidism and ophthalmopathy. Study-level results: Blood samples included most of the expanded thyroid clonotypes exceeding 0.001.

The CDR3 consists of 15 residues. Per germline, CDR1 SGHRS and CDR2 YFSETQ. V gave up 0 bases and J gave up 1 base, with 10 bases separating them. The sequence was obtained from a woman between 45 and 60 years old with Graves' ophthalmopathy. The chain employs TRBV5-1 and TRBJ1-1; no clear D gene. The source material was blood. CDR3 in amino acids: CASSLVTWENTEAFF. The CDR3 region has the DNA TGCGCCAGCAGCTTGGTGACCTGGGAGAACACTGAAGCTTTCTTT.